This entry describes one T cell receptor (beta chain). The antigen is not known. The data are from a study of a mutant IDH1 vaccine in newly diagnosed glioma. In the study overall: Former treatment meant radiotherapy, temozolomide, or both; the majority had gotten both.

The time point was: week 35, safety follow-up. Vaccination comprised doses that each held 300 ug of mutant IDH1 20-mer peptide, plus topical imiquimod. The CDR3 runs to 13 residues. In germline, CDR1 is SGHRS, CDR2 YFSETQ. V lost 4 bases and J lost 5, with 12 bases in between. Using immunoSEQ multiplex PCR, the repertoire was profiled, and TCRdb retains in-frame clones only, with some absent. The sample lists 30,000 to 40,000 clones, around four fifths occurring once. The sequences come from PBMCs, collected from a glioma patient whose treatment included an IDH1 peptide vaccine. This receptor was identified in a man between 40 and 49 years old with glioma. Some clones in this sample may be carry-over from other donors' samples. The genes are TRBV5-1 and TRBJ1-2; no clear D gene. CDR3 loop: CASSTPPDYGYTF. DNA of the CDR3: TGCGCCAGCAGCACCCCACCAGATTATGGCTACACCTTC. The full variable domain, with the rest looked up from reference TRBV5-1 and TRBJ1-2, is KAGVTQTPRYLIKTRGQQVTLSCSPISGHRSVSWYQQTPGQGLQFLFEYFSETQRNKGNFPGRFSGRQFSNSRSEMNVSTLELGDSALYLCASSTPPDYGYTFGSGTRLTVV.